One sample yielded the 7 T cell receptor beta chains listed below, sequenced in a study of blood T cell repertoires in COVID-19 (dated by TCRdb to about 2020). The method behind the library was the immunoSEQ multiplex PCR assay. In its TCRdb copy, this immuneACCESS table keeps in-frame sequences only and misses some clones. Where compared with another copy, unresolved V genes explain less than half of these, and the others have no known cause. The sample table contains fewer than 45,000 clones; only one count was recorded for 91% of them. The ten largest clones take up 15% to 18% of the sample. Material: peripheral blood. Source of these receptors: a woman aged 25-40 years in a cohort sampled during active COVID-19.

The V and J genes are TRBV28 and TRBJ2-2; D may be TRBD1 (5 bases). Looked up from germline, CDR1 is MDHEN and CDR2 is SYDVKM. V was trimmed by 4 bases and J by 6 bases, leaving 15 bases between them. The CDR3 totals 15 residues. CDR3 sequence reads: CASSSPSSTAGELFF. CDR3 bases: TGTGCCAGCAGTTCTCCATCGTCGACAGCCGGGGAGCTGTTTTTT.

The rearrangement uses TRBV4-3 and TRBJ2-1; 15 bases line up with TRBD2. The germline CDR1 and CDR2 sequences are LGHNA and YSLEER. The CDR3 is made up of 20 amino acids. Trimming took 0 bases from V and 6 from J; bases not matched to a gene: 12. Written as DNA, the CDR3 is TGCGCCAGCAGCCAAGACCGGACTAGCGGGAGGGGTTTGGGGGGCAATGAGCAGTTCTTC. Protein: CASSQDRTSGRGLGGNEQFF.

This clone was observed a handful of times. The chain recombines TRBV4-1 with TRBJ2-7; 9 bases align to TRBD1. The CDR3 is 16 residues long. V lost 3 bases, J lost 0 bases, and 6 bases stayed unmatched. The germline CDR1 and CDR2 sequences are MGHRA and YSYEKL. This CDR3 reads CASSHPRTGASYEQYF. The CDR3 region has the DNA TGCGCCAGCAGCCATCCCCGGACAGGGGCCTCCTACGAGCAGTACTTC.

The genes are TRBV5-1 and TRBJ1-5; 8 bases align to TRBD1. The CDR3 is 15 residues long. The germline CDR1 and CDR2 sequences are SGHRS and YFSETQ. V dropped 4 bases and J dropped 5; count of bases not matched to a gene: 8. CDR3 region: CASSLDRVGDQPQHF. The CDR3 DNA sequence: TGCGCCAGCAGCCTGGACAGGGTAGGTGATCAGCCCCAGCATTTT.

This sequence joins TRBV5-4 and TRBJ1-2, with 11 bases identical to TRBD1. This CDR3 region has 14 residues. The germline V gene encodes CDR1 SGHNT and CDR2 YYREEE (reference sequence). Trimming at V came to 4 bases and at J to 4 bases, leaving 3 bases not matched to a gene. This CDR3 reads CASSEDRGLYGYTF. The CDR3 DNA sequence: TGTGCCAGCAGCGAGGACAGGGGGCTCTATGGCTACACCTTC.

V gene TRBV7-2 combines with J gene TRBJ2-4; maybe TRBD2 (6 bases). Germline CDR1 and CDR2: SGHTA and FQGNSA. V shed 0 bases and J shed 4 bases, with 16 bases lying between them. The CDR3 runs to 17 residues. CDR3 bases: TGTGCCAGCAGCTTAGCGGTCAGGACTAAGGGGAAAAACATTCAGTACTTC. It yields the protein CASSLAVRTKGKNIQYF.

The J gene is TRBJ2-1, the V gene TRBV7-9; 10 bases align to TRBD1. Looked up from germline, CDR1 is SEHNR and CDR2 is FQNEAQ (reference sequence). The CDR3 length is 16 residues. Trimming removed 1 base from V and 6 bases from J; junction bases left unmatched: 6. The CDR3 bases are TGTGCCAGCAGCTTAGTCGTGGGACAGGGGAGCAATGAGCAGTTCTTC. It encodes CASSLVVGQGSNEQFF.